Shown below are 11 T cell receptor beta chains from a single sample sequenced in a study of blood T cell repertoires in COVID-19. Produced via immunoSEQ multiplex PCR; TCRdb's table is partial and in-frame only. The data show about 160,000 clones, about nine tenths seen once. Sequencing input: peripheral blood. These receptors came from a woman aged 55-69 years with active or convalescent COVID-19.

Only a few counts were recorded for this clone. The chain links TRBV5-1 to TRBJ2-2; D is possibly TRBD2 (6 bases). V lost 3 bases and J lost 1, with 7 bases in between. The germline gives CDR1 SGHRS, CDR2 YFSETQ. The CDR3 loop spans 14 amino acids. The CDR3 coding sequence is TGCGCCAGCAGCTGGGACTGGAACACCGGGGAGCTGTTTTTT. This gives the protein CASSWDWNTGELFF.

With respect to this clone: The sample carries other DNA sequences with the same CDR3. The chain employs TRBV10-3 and TRBJ2-3; TRBD2 matches at 16 bases. CDR3 length: 14 residues. The J segment lost 6 bases and the V segment lost 8 bases, leaving 2 bases of the junction unmatched. Germline-derived CDR1 and CDR2 are ENHRY and SYGVKD. DNA for the CDR3: TGTGCCATCGGGACTAGCGGGGGGGCGGATACGCAGTATTTT. Translated, it gives CAIGTSGGADTQYF.

This clone was seen a single time. The chain carries TRBV27 and TRBJ2-7; 7 bases agree with TRBD2. The CDR3 has 15 amino acids. The germline V gene has CDR1 MNHEY and CDR2 SMNVEV (reference sequence). Trimming cost V 3 bases and J 3 bases; bases outside gene matches: 8. CDR3 DNA sequence: TGTGCCAGCAGTTTCTCGGCTAGCGGACACTACGAGCAGTACTTC. Protein: CASSFSASGHYEQYF.

The count of this clone is one. The rearrangement links TRBV7-9 to TRBJ2-3; D is unclear. The V and J ends lost 5 bases and 0 bases respectively, with 15 bases between them. Per germline, CDR1 SEHNR and CDR2 FQNEAQ (reference sequence). The CDR3 extends over 16 amino acids. CDR3 bases: TGTGCCAGCAGCCAGAAATTTTCCTCTAGCACAGATACGCAGTATTTT. Amino acid sequence: CASSQKFSSSTDTQYF.

This sequence joins TRBV7-2 and TRBJ2-5; the match to TRBD2 covers 10 bases. Trimming removed 3 bases from V and 5 bases from J; junction bases left unmatched: 3. The germline V gene encodes CDR1 SGHTA and CDR2 FQGNSA. This CDR3 comprises 14 residues. CDR3 bases: TGTGCCAGCAGCTTTAGCGGGGGGTTCGAGACCCAGTACTTC. As protein: CASSFSGGFETQYF. The whole variable domain, remainder taken from reference TRBV7-2 and TRBJ2-5, is GAGVSQSPSNKVTEKGKDVELRCDPISGHTALYWYRQSLGQGLEFLIYFQGNSAPDKSGLPSDRFSAERTGGSVSTLTIQRTQQEDSAVYLCASSFSGGFETQYFGPGTRLLVL.

This rearrangement joins TRBV2 to TRBJ2-2; perhaps TRBD1 as D (5 bases). CDR1 is SNHLY, CDR2 FYNNEI, per germline. V shed 7 bases and J shed 3 bases, with 12 bases lying between them. This CDR3 has 14 residues. CDR3 bases: TGTGCCAGCAAAAGAAAAGGGGACACCGGGGAGCTGTTTTTT. Translation gives CASKRKGDTGELFF.

J is TRBJ1-2 and V is TRBV7-2; possible D gene TRBD1, 5 bases. The V gene lost 3 bases and the J gene lost 5 bases, with 7 bases spanning the gap. The V gene's germline CDR1 is SGHTA and CDR2 FQGNSA. The length of the CDR3 is 12 residues. The CDR3 sequence: CASSLGGYGYTF. In nucleotides, the CDR3 is TGTGCCAGCAGCTTGGGGGGATATGGCTACACCTTC.

As for this clone: Compared with germline, one end of the junction differs, possibly owing to a read error. V usage is TRBV7-9 and J usage is TRBJ1-2, with 9 bases that match TRBD1. CDR1 and CDR2 (germline): SEHNR, FQNEAQ (reference sequence). CDR3 length equals 15 residues. CDR3 sequence: CASSIADRGSLGYTF. In DNA form, the CDR3 reads TGTGCCAGCAGCATAGCGGACAGGGGCTCGCTCGGCTACACCTTC.

The rearrangement uses TRBV12-3 or TRBV12-4 and TRBJ1-2, with 9 bases matching TRBD1. The CDR3 is 12 amino acids. V dropped 5 bases and J dropped 9; count of bases not matched to a gene: 4. The CDR3 coding sequence is TGTGCCAGCAGTGCCGGGACAGGGAGCTACACCTTC. Its protein product is CASSAGTGSYTF.

The rearrangement uses TRBV19 and TRBJ2-7, with 11 nucleotides matching TRBD1. Trimming at V came to 3 bases and at J to 9 bases, leaving 10 bases not matched to a gene. CDR1 LNHDA and CDR2 SQIVND come from the germline V gene (reference sequence). The CDR3 runs 15 residues. The CDR3 sequence is CASSIGQGAPTRQYF. The DNA of the CDR3 is TGTGCCAGTAGTATCGGACAGGGGGCCCCTACGAGGCAGTACTTC.

This chain uses TRBV5-1 with TRBJ2-1; TRBD2 agrees at 13 bases. The CDR3 is 16 amino acids. Unmatched junction bases numbered 5, after V lost 0 bases and J lost 8 bases. Looked up from germline, CDR1 is SGHRS and CDR2 is YFSETQ. CDR3 protein: CASSLEGLAGVDEQFF. CDR3 bases: TGCGCCAGCAGCTTGGAAGGACTAGCGGGGGTGGATGAGCAGTTCTTC.